Sequencing of this TCR beta chain was carried out in a study of OX40 agonist ivuxolimab in advanced cancers. Study context: Three patients showed partial responses: one hepatocellular carcinoma and two cutaneous melanoma cases.

This CDR3 is 18 amino acids long. Germline CDR1 is SGHTA and CDR2 is FQGNSA. The V gene end was trimmed by 3 bases and the J gene end by 0 bases; junction bases not matched to a gene: 6. Profiled with immunoSEQ multiplex PCR; TCRdb holds only in-frame clones, not every one. The data hold roughly 60,000 clones, with approximately 90% observed a single time. This clonotype was obtained from an adult with an advanced solid tumor such as melanoma, head and neck, liver or kidney cancer. The gene calls are TRBV7-2 and TRBJ2-1; 12 bases match TRBD1. Sample: CD4+ or CD8+ T cells sorted from blood, taken in a trial of the OX40 agonist ivuxolimab. CDR3 region: CASSLGQGADHSYNEQFF. The CDR3 DNA reads TGTGCCAGCAGCTTGGGACAGGGGGCCGACCACTCCTACAATGAGCAGTTCTTC. Using reference TRBV7-2 and TRBJ2-1 for the parts outside the CDR3, the full variable domain is GAGVSQSPSNKVTEKGKDVELRCDPISGHTALYWYRQSLGQGLEFLIYFQGNSAPDKSGLPSDRFSAERTGGSVSTLTIQRTQQEDSAVYLCASSLGQGADHSYNEQFFGPGTRLTVL.